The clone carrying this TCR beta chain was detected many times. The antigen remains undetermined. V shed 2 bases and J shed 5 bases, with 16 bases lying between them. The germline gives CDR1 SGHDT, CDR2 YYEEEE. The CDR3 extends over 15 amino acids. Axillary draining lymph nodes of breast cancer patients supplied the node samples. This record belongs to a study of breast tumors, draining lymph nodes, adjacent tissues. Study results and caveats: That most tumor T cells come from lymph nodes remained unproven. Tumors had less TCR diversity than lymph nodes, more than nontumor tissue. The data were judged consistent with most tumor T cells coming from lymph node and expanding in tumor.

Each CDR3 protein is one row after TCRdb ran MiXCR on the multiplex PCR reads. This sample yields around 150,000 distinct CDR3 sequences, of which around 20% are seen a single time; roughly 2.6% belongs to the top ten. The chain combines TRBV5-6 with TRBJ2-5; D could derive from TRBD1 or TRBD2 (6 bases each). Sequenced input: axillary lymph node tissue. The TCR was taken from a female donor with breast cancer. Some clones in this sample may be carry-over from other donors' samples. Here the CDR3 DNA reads TGTGCCAGCAGCTTCTCCGTCGGGGGCCGGGAGACCCAGTACTTC. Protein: CASSFSVGGRETQYF.